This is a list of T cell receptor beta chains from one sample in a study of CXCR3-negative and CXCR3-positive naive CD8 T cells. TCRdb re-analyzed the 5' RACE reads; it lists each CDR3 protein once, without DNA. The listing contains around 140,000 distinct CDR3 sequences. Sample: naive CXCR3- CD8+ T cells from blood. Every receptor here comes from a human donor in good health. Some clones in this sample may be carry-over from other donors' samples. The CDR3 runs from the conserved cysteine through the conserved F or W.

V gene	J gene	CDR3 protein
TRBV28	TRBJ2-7	CASSGPVRLHEQYF
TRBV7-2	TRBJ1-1	CASSNRENYEAFF
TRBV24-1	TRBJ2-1	CATSDFSQMQFF
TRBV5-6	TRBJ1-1	CASSLARQGNTEAFF
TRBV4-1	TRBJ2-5	CASSQEGWAGGMETQYF
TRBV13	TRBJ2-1	CASRISAGGEFF
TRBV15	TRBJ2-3	CATSSSGREDPTDTQYF
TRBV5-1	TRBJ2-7	CASSEEGIYSYEQYF
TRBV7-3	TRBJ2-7	CASSLMAGGAYEQYF
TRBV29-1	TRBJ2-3	CSVEGDHNTQYF
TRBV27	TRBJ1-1	CASRTDTNTEAFF
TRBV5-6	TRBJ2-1	CASSRTPSSYNEQFF
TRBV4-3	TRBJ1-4	CASSLGTAPNEKLFF
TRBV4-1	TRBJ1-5	CASSLPSGEPQHF
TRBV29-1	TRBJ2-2	CSVGGPGENTGELFF
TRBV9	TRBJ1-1	CASSPSGMNTEAFF
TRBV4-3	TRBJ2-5	CASSQNVHPGRPETQYF
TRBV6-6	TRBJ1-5	CASSYWGEGNQPQHF
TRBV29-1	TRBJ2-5	CSVDGDGLNQETQYF